This T cell receptor beta chain was documented in a study of blood T cell repertoires in COVID-19 (dated by TCRdb to the early 2020s). About the investigation overall: Samples from collaborators originated in the United States, Italy and Spain and spanned both the acute and convalescent phases of COVID-19. The material from the prospective study consisted of cDNA or gDNA derived from T cells, B-cell-depleted T cells, or PBMCs. The dataset comprised deeply sampled blood TCRbeta repertoires from subjects exposed to, actively infected with, or recovered from COVID-19. The repertoires were released in a freely available public database meant as a resource for research on the immune response to SARS-CoV-2. Samples came from the ongoing ImmuneRACE study (first 160 participants) plus 1,254 subjects from 6 global collaborators. Sample metadata almost always included a de-identified subject ID, COVID-19 status, age in years and sex. HLA class I and class II types, where available, came from metadata supplied by the sample provider rather than from assay-based typing.

At one collaborating source in Seattle, patients were enrolled during active infection and were followed longitudinally through the course of disease. Whole blood was collected in K2EDTA tubes by collaborating institutions according to the institutions' own protocols. For TCRbeta analysis, collaborator samples were shipped as frozen whole blood, as isolated PBMCs, or as DNA extracted from either sample type. Beyond this particular receptor, the publication reports: The quantity of clinical and demographic metadata differed by source and by participant and was supplied without curation.

The immunoSEQ Assay, a bias-controlled multiplex PCR, was used to amplify TCRbeta CDR3 regions from genomic DNA. On the authors' methods: The number of nucleated cells in each sample was estimated by amplification of reference gene primers within the assay. To quantify the absolute abundance of each unique TCRbeta CDR3 rearrangement, sequence reads were collapsed and filtered. For each sample, productive Simpson clonality was calculated by taking the square root of Simpson's diversity index across productive rearrangements. Sourced from immuneACCESS, this table was stored by TCRdb with only in-frame sequences that have V and J called. A share of the clones is absent; for the studies checked, an unresolved V gene accounts for under half, and the remainder has no known explanation. That table is the source of V, J and clone size, and D and trimming were worked out from the DNA. The sample has about 280,000 clones on record, about 90% of them singletons. About 11% of the sample goes to the ten largest clones.

Regarding this clone: This receptor's antigen is unknown. An end of the junction differs from the germline gene, which may be a read error.

The CDR3 starts with the cysteine, ends with the phenylalanine, and has 16 residues. The retained sequence is limited to the CDR3, 48 bases, with the frame set at the first base. The germline V gene (reference sequence) sets CDR1 to SSHAT and CDR2 to FNYEAQ. Sequences were obtained from peripheral blood. This TCR was recovered from a woman aged 30 to 39 with COVID-19, enrolled during active disease. Here the chain combines TRBV7-7 and TRBJ2-1, with 7 junctional bases fitting TRBD2. Here the CDR3 is given as CASSLGASGSYNEQFF. Here is the DNA: TGTGCTAGCAGCTTAGGGGCTAGCGGCTCCTACAATGAGCAGTTCTTC.